The 3 T cell receptor beta chains below were found in one sample sequenced in a study of cytomegalovirus exposure and HLA in healthy donors. Only in-frame clones appear in the TCRdb table, and some are missing; sequencing was by immunoSEQ multiplex PCR. The sample contains 250,000 to 300,000 clones, 70% to 90% of which appear only once. Sequenced material: PBMCs. The receptors were gathered from a young woman in good health and CMV-seronegative.

The chain combines TRBV20-1 with TRBJ1-2; 7 bases are a match to TRBD1. The CDR3 runs 11 residues. In germline, CDR1 is DFQATT, CDR2 SNEGSKA (reference sequence). The CDR3 DNA sequence: TGCAGCAAGACAGGGATCTATGGCTACACCTTC. Translation: CSKTGIYGYTF.

This sequence joins TRBV28 and TRBJ1-2; D is perhaps TRBD1 (5 bases). CDR1 MDHEN and CDR2 SYDVKM come from the germline V gene. The ends were cut back, 6 bases at V and 2 bases at J, with 10 bases in the middle. The CDR3 consists of 13 residues. The CDR3 nucleotides read TGTGCCAGCAGCCCGACAGTAAACTATGGCTACACCTTC. Amino acids: CASSPTVNYGYTF.

The V gene is TRBV2, the J gene TRBJ2-1; tentative D call: TRBD1 (5 bases). CDR1 SNHLY and CDR2 FYNNEI come from the germline V gene. This CDR3 spans 13 amino acids. V shed 2 bases and J shed 4 bases, with 6 bases lying between them. The CDR3 DNA reads TGTGCCAGCAGTGAAACAGGTTACAATGAGCAGTTCTTC. Its protein is CASSETGYNEQFF.